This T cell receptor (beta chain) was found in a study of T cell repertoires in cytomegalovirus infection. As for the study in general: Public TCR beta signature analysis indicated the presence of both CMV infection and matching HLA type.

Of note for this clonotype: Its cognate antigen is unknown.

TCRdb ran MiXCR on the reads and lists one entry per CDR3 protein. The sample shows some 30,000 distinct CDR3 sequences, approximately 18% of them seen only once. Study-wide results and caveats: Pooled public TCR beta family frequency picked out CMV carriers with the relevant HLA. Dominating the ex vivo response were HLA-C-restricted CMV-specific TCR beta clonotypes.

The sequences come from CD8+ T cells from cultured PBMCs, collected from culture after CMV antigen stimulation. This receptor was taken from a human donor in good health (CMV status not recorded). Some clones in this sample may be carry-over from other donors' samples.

CDR3 nucleotide sequence: TGTGCCAGCAGCTTAGCCACCCGGGCCCAAGAGACCCAGTACTTC. Amino acid sequence: CASSLATRAQETQYF. V is TRBV7-2 and J is TRBJ2-5; D remains ambiguous. With 0 bases removed from V and 1 base from J, the gap between germline ends came to 9 bases. Germline CDR1 is SGHTA and CDR2 is FQGNSA. The CDR3 is made up of 15 amino acids.